The 19 T cell receptor beta chains listed next were all sequenced from one sample in a study of regulatory T cells. Primers: 52 TRBV forward and 13 TRBJ reverse. The table came from immunoSEQ multiplex PCR; TCRdb's copy has only in-frame clones and leaves some out. The sample consists of about 35,000 clones, approximately 90% of them appearing once. Study-wide findings and caveats: Hydrophobic residues at CDR3 positions 6 and 7 were enriched in conventional CD4+ T cells of CD3G-deficient patients.

Their cognate antigens are unknown. Sample: conventional CD4+ T cells sorted from blood. These receptors all stem from a person between 18 and 30 years old with CD3G deficiency.

This clone was recorded only once. The chain employs TRBV19 and TRBJ2-3; 9 bases agree with TRBD1. This CDR3 has 16 amino acids. CDR1 is LNHDA, CDR2 SQIVND, per germline (reference sequence). V gave up 6 bases and J gave up 3 bases; unmatched junction bases: 10. CDR3 bases: TGTGCCAGTAGCAGGACGGGACAGGGCTATACAGATACGCAGTATTTT. Encoded protein: CASSRTGQGYTDTQYF.

CDR3 sequence reads: CASSPDRVYEQYF. In DNA form, the CDR3 reads TGTGCCAGCAGCCCGGACAGGGTCTACGAGCAGTACTTC. The chain recombines TRBV6-1 with TRBJ2-7; TRBD1 matches 8 bases. CDR3 length equals 13 residues. Looked up from germline, CDR1 is MNHNS and CDR2 is SASEGT. V dropped 6 bases and J dropped 3; count of bases not matched to a gene: 4.

This clone was counted a single time. This chain uses TRBV11-2 with TRBJ2-1; D is perhaps TRBD1 (6 bases). V was clipped by 4 bases and J by 5 bases, with 9 bases between them. This CDR3 is 13 amino acids long. Germline CDR1 is SGHAT and CDR2 is FQNNGV. This CDR3 is CASSWGLHNEQFF. The CDR3 bases are TGTGCCAGCAGCTGGGGGCTACACAATGAGCAGTTCTTC.

This chain connects TRBV21-1 to TRBJ2-2. TRBV21-1 is tagged as a pseudogene. The CDR3 contains 13 residues. The chain's CDR3 is CAGRATGAGELFF. As DNA, the CDR3 is TGTGCCGGCCGGGCCACCGGAGCCGGGGAGCTGTTTTTT.

The chain couples TRBV6-1 to TRBJ1-1, with D perhaps matching TRBD1 (5 bases). Looked up from germline, CDR1 is MNHNS and CDR2 is SASEGT. V was trimmed by 6 bases and J by 7 bases, leaving 12 bases between them. The CDR3 contains 12 residues. This chain's CDR3 is CASRRGRGEAFF. The CDR3 DNA sequence: TGTGCCAGCAGAAGGGGAAGAGGTGAAGCTTTCTTT.

The table lists this clone with a count of one. The chain carries TRBV5-5 and TRBJ2-6; D possibly corresponds to TRBD1 (5 bases). The V and J ends lost 7 bases and 1 base respectively, with 15 bases between them. CDR1 and CDR2 from the germline V gene are SGHKS and YYEKEE (reference sequence). The CDR3 sequence is 16 residues long. In DNA, the CDR3 is TGTGCCAGCGGGGCAGGGCCGTGGTCTGGGGCCAACGTCCTGACTTTC. This gives the protein CASGAGPWSGANVLTF.

The V call is TRBV18, the J call TRBJ2-5; 12 bases are a match to TRBD2. Germline V gives CDR1 KGHSH, CDR2 LQKENI. The CDR3 sequence is 16 residues long. The J segment lost 4 bases and the V segment lost 4 bases, leaving 7 bases of the junction unmatched. CDR3 in DNA: TGTGCCAGCTCACTCGGGACACTAGCGGGAGGAGAGACCCAGTACTTC. It yields the protein CASSLGTLAGGETQYF. The entire variable domain, with the rest obtained from reference TRBV18 and TRBJ2-5, is as follows: NAGVMQNPRHLVRRRGQEARLRCSPMKGHSHVYWYRQLPEEGLKFMVYLQKENIIDESGMPKERFSAEFPKEGPSILRIQQVVRGDSAAYFCASSLGTLAGGETQYFGPGTRLLVL.

The CDR3 DNA reads as TGTGCCAGCAGTGAAGCCGACAGATTGAACACTGAAGCTTTCTTT. Amino acids: CASSEADRLNTEAFF. The chain recombines TRBV2 with TRBJ1-1, with D maybe TRBD1 (5 bases). The CDR3 totals 15 residues. Germline CDR1 SNHLY, CDR2 FYNNEI. Trimming took 0 bases from V and 0 from J, leaving 8 bases between them.

The CDR3 is CASTGVRSYEQYF. For the CDR3, the DNA is TGTGCCAGCACAGGGGTCAGGTCCTACGAGCAGTACTTC. The chain couples TRBV28 to TRBJ2-7, with D perhaps TRBD1 (6 bases). Between the trimmed V and J ends, which lost 7 bases and 1 base, there was a span of 11 bases. Germline assignment: CDR1 MDHEN and CDR2 SYDVKM. CDR3 length equals 13 residues.

This chain links TRBV19 with TRBJ2-2, with D unclear. The CDR3 consists of 14 residues. V was shortened by 0 bases and J by 2 bases, with 4 bases between the two germline ends. Germline CDR1 LNHDA, CDR2 SQIVND (reference sequence). CDR3 amino acids: CASSIELNTGELFF. The CDR3 DNA reads as TGTGCCAGTAGTATAGAGTTAAACACCGGGGAGCTGTTTTTT.

The V gene is TRBV28, the J gene TRBJ2-6; D possibly corresponds to TRBD2 (5 bases). Trimming cost V 6 bases and J 0 bases, with 12 bases left between them. In germline, CDR1 is MDHEN, CDR2 SYDVKM. The CDR3 covers 16 residues. The CDR3 region is CASSRGLPSGANVLTF. The DNA of the CDR3 is TGTGCCAGCAGCCGCGGGCTTCCCTCTGGGGCCAACGTCCTGACTTTC.

This sequence joins TRBV30 and TRBJ2-7; TRBD2 might be the D (5 bases). The length of the CDR3 is 13 residues. The germline gives CDR1 GTSNPN, CDR2 SVGIG (reference sequence). V lost 0 bases to trimming and J lost 1 base, with 7 bases between them. The DNA of the CDR3 is TGTGCCTGGAGTGTGGGGAGATCCTACGAGCAGTACTTC. This gives the protein CAWSVGRSYEQYF.

The V gene is TRBV6-1, the J gene TRBJ2-7, with a possible D match to TRBD2 (5 bases). This CDR3 region has 14 residues. Germline loops: CDR1 MNHNS, CDR2 SASEGT. Trimming cost V 1 base and J 8 bases, with 15 bases left between them. CDR3 bases: TGTGCCAGCAGTGAAGTTTCGCTCGGACTTAAGCAGTACTTC. As protein: CASSEVSLGLKQYF.

The chain carries TRBV18 and TRBJ2-1; D call uncertain. Trimming removed 6 bases at V and 9 bases at J, with 15 bases between. This CDR3 contains 13 residues. Germline V gene lookup returns CDR1 KGHSH and CDR2 LQKENI. The CDR3: CASSLTSVSEQFF. The CDR3 DNA sequence: TGTGCCAGCTCCCTCACCTCAGTGAGTGAGCAGTTCTTC.

The chain joins TRBV5-1 to TRBJ2-7; D is perhaps TRBD1 (7 bases). This CDR3 is built from 14 residues. V was pared by 0 bases and J by 3 bases, with 10 bases between. CDR1 is SGHRS, CDR2 YFSETQ, per germline. The CDR3 DNA follows: TGCGCCAGCAGCTTGGGACAGGGAGGCTACGAGCAGTACTTC. Protein: CASSLGQGGYEQYF.

The gene calls are TRBV5-1 and TRBJ2-7; D remains unclear. The CDR3 is 14 residues long. CDR1 SGHRS and CDR2 YFSETQ come from the germline V gene. The V end lost 1 base, the J end lost 1 base, and 9 bases lay between the germline ends. The CDR3 nucleotides are TGCGCCAGCAGCTTGTACTTACAGTCCTACGAGCAGTACTTC. Protein product: CASSLYLQSYEQYF. Together with reference TRBV5-1 and TRBJ2-7, the CDR3 gives the full variable domain: KAGVTQTPRYLIKTRGQQVTLSCSPISGHRSVSWYQQTPGQGLQFLFEYFSETQRNKGNFPGRFSGRQFSNSRSEMNVSTLELGDSALYLCASSLYLQSYEQYFGPGTRLTVT.

The chain recombines TRBV7-9 with TRBJ2-2; unclear D gene. Trimming removed 2 bases at V and 5 bases at J, with 3 bases between. Germline assignment: CDR1 SEHNR and CDR2 FQNEAQ (reference sequence). This CDR3 is 12 amino acids long. The CDR3, as DNA: TGTGCCAGCAGCTTAATAACCGGGGAGCTGTTTTTT. Encoded protein: CASSLITGELFF.

This clone was counted between two and nine times. The J gene is TRBJ2-3, the V gene TRBV11-2; a possible D gene is TRBD1 (5 bases). The germline V gene has CDR1 SGHAT and CDR2 FQNNGV. The V and J ends lost 1 base and 9 bases respectively, with 20 bases between them. The CDR3 covers 16 residues. The CDR3 bases are TGTGCCAGCAGCTTAGTCAGGGCAGACCAATCAGGCACGCAGTATTTT. Translating gives CASSLVRADQSGTQYF.

The chain uses TRBV6-1 and TRBJ1-2, with 7 bases aligning to TRBD1. The ends lost 3 bases at V and 5 bases at J; junction bases unmatched: 3. The CDR3 consists of 13 residues. Looked up from germline, CDR1 is MNHNS and CDR2 is SASEGT. In DNA form, the CDR3 reads TGTGCCAGCAGTGAGGGACAGAGTTATGGCTACACCTTC. Amino acids: CASSEGQSYGYTF.